This is a list of T cell receptor beta chains from one sample in a study of blood T cells in healthy people across ages. TCRdb passed the 5' RACE reads through MiXCR, listing each CDR3 protein once. The sample carries about 830,000 distinct CDR3 sequences, roughly 60% recorded once. The source material was blood. These receptor sequences come from a man aged 25 to 45 in good health. The CDR3 runs from the conserved cysteine through the conserved F or W. The order of the fields is V gene, clone size, D gene, J gene, CDR3 DNA, CDR3 protein. A D gene is named only where the DNA matches it firmly. The size field is filled for only some rows; it gives once, few, many or a size class.

v_call: TRBV29-1
clone_size: NA
d_call: NA
j_call: TRBJ1-2
cdr3_nt: TGCAGCCCGATGGGGGTGGAGGATGGCTACACCTTC
cdr3_aa: CSPMGVEDGYTF

v_call: TRBV27
clone_size: NA
d_call: NA
j_call: TRBJ1-1
cdr3_nt: TGTGCCAGCAGTTTGTTAGGGGCTCGGAACACTGAAGCTTTCTTT
cdr3_aa: CASSLLGARNTEAFF

v_call: TRBV4-3
clone_size: once
d_call: NA
j_call: TRBJ2-7
cdr3_nt: TGCGCCAGCAGCCAGGGGGACTTCTCCTACAATGAGCAGTACTTC
cdr3_aa: CASSQGDFSYNEQYF

v_call: TRBV9
clone_size: NA
d_call: NA
j_call: TRBJ1-1
cdr3_nt: TGTGCCAGCTCGGGGGGGACGAACACTGAAGCTTTCTTT
cdr3_aa: CASSGGTNTEAFF

v_call: TRBV9
clone_size: NA
d_call: NA
j_call: TRBJ2-3
cdr3_nt: TGTGCCAGCAGCGAGTCGGACAGTAGGAGCACAGATACGCAGTATTTT
cdr3_aa: CASSESDSRSTDTQYF

v_call: TRBV6-5
clone_size: few
d_call: NA
j_call: TRBJ1-5
cdr3_nt: TGTGCCAGCAGTCCGGGACCCTACTTGGGCAATCAGCCCCAGCATTTT
cdr3_aa: CASSPGPYLGNQPQHF

v_call: TRBV28
clone_size: NA
d_call: NA
j_call: TRBJ2-3
cdr3_nt: TGTGCCAGCAGTTCCCCATCGGGCCAGGGATTCACAGATACGCAGTATTTT
cdr3_aa: CASSSPSGQGFTDTQYF

v_call: TRBV4-3
clone_size: NA
d_call: TRBD1
j_call: TRBJ2-7
cdr3_nt: TGCGCCAGCAGCCAGTATGGGACAGGCGCCTACGAGCAGTACTTC
cdr3_aa: CASSQYGTGAYEQYF

v_call: TRBV13
clone_size: NA
d_call: TRBD1
j_call: TRBJ2-3
cdr3_nt: TGTGCCAGCAGAGGGGACAGAAGCACAGATACGCAGTATTTT
cdr3_aa: CASRGDRSTDTQYF

v_call: TRBV12-3/TRBV12-4
clone_size: NA
d_call: NA
j_call: TRBJ2-7
cdr3_nt: TGTGCCAGCAGTGTCGGGGCCGGGGCCGAGCAGTACTTC
cdr3_aa: CASSVGAGAEQYF

v_call: TRBV4-1
clone_size: NA
d_call: TRBD1
j_call: TRBJ2-2
cdr3_nt: TGCGCCAGCAGCCCTGGACAGGGGGTAAACACCGGGGAGCTGTTTTTT
cdr3_aa: CASSPGQGVNTGELFF

v_call: TRBV24-1
clone_size: once
d_call: NA
j_call: TRBJ2-5
cdr3_nt: TGTGCCACCAGTGATTTCCCCCGAGAGACCCAGTACTTC
cdr3_aa: CATSDFPRETQYF

v_call: TRBV10-3
clone_size: NA
d_call: NA
j_call: TRBJ2-3
cdr3_nt: TGTGCCATCAGTGCTAATGCGGGTCTCCGTACAGATACGCAGTATTTT
cdr3_aa: CAISANAGLRTDTQYF

v_call: TRBV5-1
clone_size: NA
d_call: NA
j_call: TRBJ2-7
cdr3_nt: TGCGCCAGCAGTTTGGGGGACACGAGTTACGAGCAGTACTTC
cdr3_aa: CASSLGDTSYEQYF

v_call: TRBV9
clone_size: NA
d_call: TRBD1
j_call: TRBJ2-7
cdr3_nt: TGTGCCAGCAGCGTACCCCAGGAGACAGGGAAGAGCGACGAGCAGTACTTC
cdr3_aa: CASSVPQETGKSDEQYF

v_call: TRBV5-1
clone_size: NA
d_call: NA
j_call: TRBJ2-7
cdr3_nt: TGCGCCAGCAGCCTCACACAGAGCTTGGGGGGCGAGCAGTACTTC
cdr3_aa: CASSLTQSLGGEQYF

v_call: TRBV10-2
clone_size: NA
d_call: TRBD2
j_call: TRBJ2-5
cdr3_nt: TGCGCCAGCAATCCGGGACTAGCAATATCAGGGGAGACCCAGTACTTC
cdr3_aa: CASNPGLAISGETQYF

v_call: TRBV4-3
clone_size: many
d_call: TRBD1
j_call: TRBJ2-1
cdr3_nt: TGCGCCAGCAGCCAAGGGACGCCTGGGACAGGGTCCGATGAGCAGTTCTTC
cdr3_aa: CASSQGTPGTGSDEQFF